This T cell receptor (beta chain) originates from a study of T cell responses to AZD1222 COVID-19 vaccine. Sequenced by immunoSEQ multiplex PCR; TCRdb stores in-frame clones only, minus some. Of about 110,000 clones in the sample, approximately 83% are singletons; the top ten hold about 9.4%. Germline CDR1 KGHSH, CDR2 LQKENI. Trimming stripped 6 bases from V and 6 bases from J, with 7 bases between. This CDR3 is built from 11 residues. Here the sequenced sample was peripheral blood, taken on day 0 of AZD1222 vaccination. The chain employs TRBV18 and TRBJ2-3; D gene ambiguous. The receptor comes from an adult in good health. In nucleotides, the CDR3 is TGTGCCAGCTCTCCTAGGGATACGCAGTATTTT. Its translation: CASSPRDTQYF.